These 17 T cell receptor beta chains were sequenced from one sample in a study of T cell repertoires in cytomegalovirus infection. TCRdb itself ran the reads through MiXCR, one entry per CDR3 protein. The table records 150,000 to 200,000 distinct CDR3 sequences, about 17% of them present only once. Sequenced material: CD8+ T cells from PBMCs. The receptors stem from a human donor in good health (CMV status not recorded). Some clones in this sample may be carry-over from other donors' samples.

CDR3 region: CASSLGTEDMNTEAFF. CDR3 nucleotide sequence: TGTGCCAGCAGCTTAGGTACAGAGGACATGAACACTGAAGCTTTCTTT. The chain links TRBV7-8 to TRBJ1-1; TRBD1 might be the D (5 bases). With 1 base removed from V and 0 bases from J, the gap between germline ends came to 12 bases. The CDR3 length is 16 residues. CDR1 SGHVS and CDR2 FQNEAQ come from the germline V gene.

This clonotype was counted a few times. This chain connects TRBV20-1 to TRBJ2-1, with 10 bases that match TRBD2. The CDR3 is made up of 15 amino acids. The V segment lost 5 bases and the J segment 4 bases; nucleotides outside the gene matches: 8. CDR1 is DFQATT, CDR2 SNEGSKA, per germline (reference sequence). CDR3 protein: CSAPGLAELYNEQFF. In DNA form, the CDR3 reads TGCAGTGCTCCTGGACTAGCGGAACTTTACAATGAGCAGTTCTTC.

The V call is TRBV7-9, the J call TRBJ1-2; no reliable D call. The V and J ends lost 2 bases and 3 bases respectively, with 10 bases between them. The CDR3 extends over 14 amino acids. The germline CDR1 and CDR2 sequences are SEHNR and FQNEAQ (reference sequence). The DNA of the CDR3 is TGTGCCAGCAGCTTACCCGGCTCGGACTATGGCTACACCTTC. Translation: CASSLPGSDYGYTF.

As DNA, the CDR3 is TGTGCCAGCTCACCCCTCCGGGACGCCCTCATGAACACTGAAGCTTTCTTT. The encoded protein is CASSPLRDALMNTEAFF. This chain joins TRBV18 and TRBJ1-1, with a weak D call TRBD1 (5 bases). The CDR3 has 17 amino acids. Germline values: CDR1 KGHSH, CDR2 LQKENI. Trimming removed 3 bases from V and 0 bases from J, with 17 bases in between.

This clonotype was seen only a few times. V and J are TRBV20-1 and TRBJ1-3; D not resolved. V was cut by 2 bases and J by 3 bases, with 14 bases left in between. Germline V gene data show CDR1 as DFQATT and CDR2 as SNEGSKA (reference sequence). The CDR3 consists of 15 residues. CDR3 DNA sequence: TGCAGTGCTAGATCGTGGGAAGAGGTTGGAAACACCATATATTTT. Translation gives CSARSWEEVGNTIYF.

The table lists this clonotype with a few counts. A read error may be the cause here, since a much bigger clone is one base away. The gene calls are TRBV7-2 and TRBJ1-2; the D gene is possibly TRBD1 (5 bases). This CDR3 is built from 12 residues. Germline loops: CDR1 SGHTA, CDR2 FQGNSA. Written as DNA, the CDR3 is TGTGTCAGCAGGGAAGACAGCTATGGCTACACCTTC. Its translation: CVSREDSYGYTF.

This chain links TRBV28 with TRBJ1-2; 7 bases match TRBD1. V dropped 5 bases and J dropped 2; count of bases not matched to a gene: 14. Germline CDR1 MDHEN, CDR2 SYDVKM. This CDR3 is 17 amino acids long. The CDR3 sequence: CASSGFLEGASNYGYTF. The CDR3 region has the DNA TGTGCCAGCAGTGGATTCTTAGAGGGGGCCTCCAACTATGGCTACACCTTC.

This clonotype showed up just a few times. This chain connects TRBV5-4 to TRBJ1-6; D is possibly TRBD1 (6 bases). The germline CDR1 and CDR2 sequences are SGHNT and YYREEE (reference sequence). This CDR3 comprises 14 residues. Deletions cut 3 bases from V and 7 bases from J, with 11 bases between. The CDR3 spells CASSSGQENSPLHF. The CDR3 DNA sequence: TGTGCCAGCAGCTCGGGACAAGAAAATTCACCCCTCCACTTT.

V is TRBV14 and J is TRBJ1-2; no definite D call. Per the germline V gene, CDR1 is SGHDN and CDR2 is FVKESK. Trimming took off 4 bases at V and 0 bases at J, with 9 bases between the two ends. This CDR3 has 14 amino acids. The CDR3 loop reads CASSPRTSNYGYTF. As DNA, the CDR3 is TGTGCCAGCAGCCCTCGGACCTCTAACTATGGCTACACCTTC.

The chain is built from TRBV6-2 or TRBV6-3 and TRBJ1-1; weak D call: TRBD1 (6 bases). CDR1 is MNHEY and CDR2 is SVGEGT in the germline V gene. This CDR3 has 13 amino acids. V dropped 5 bases and J dropped 4 bases, with 11 bases sitting between them. The CDR3 is CASSAGTLTEAFF. The DNA of the CDR3 is TGTGCCAGCAGTGCCGGGACACTCACTGAAGCTTTCTTT.

This clonotype was counted between two and nine times. The V and J genes are TRBV2 and TRBJ2-5, with 7 nucleotides matching TRBD1. The V and J ends lost 10 bases and 5 bases, in that order; junction bases with no gene match: 7. Looked up from germline, CDR1 is SNHLY and CDR2 is FYNNEI. This CDR3 has 12 amino acids. The CDR3 spells CAIIGGYETQYF. Here the CDR3 DNA reads TGTGCCATCATAGGGGGCTACGAGACCCAGTACTTC. Supplemented by reference TRBV2 and TRBJ2-5, the full variable domain reads EPEVTQTPSHQVTQMGQEVILRCVPISNHLYFYWYRQILGQKVEFLVSFYNNEISEKSEIFDDQFSVERPDGSNFTLKIRSTKLEDSAMYFCAIIGGYETQYFGPGTRLLVL.

The chain has TRBV6-6 and TRBJ2-1; D might be TRBD1 (5 bases). Per germline, CDR1 MNHNY and CDR2 SVGAGI (reference sequence). The CDR3 length is 12 residues. The V end lost 5 bases, the J end lost 9 bases, and 11 bases lay between the germline ends. CDR3 protein: CASSIGHGEQFF. CDR3 in DNA: TGTGCCAGCAGTATTGGACACGGTGAGCAGTTCTTC.

This clonotype was recorded a few times. The chain couples TRBV6-2 or TRBV6-3 to TRBJ1-5; unclear D gene. The germline gives CDR1 MNHEY, CDR2 SVGEGT. This CDR3 spans 14 amino acids. Trimming cost V 5 bases and J 5 bases, with 13 bases left between them. CDR3 nucleotides: TGTGCCAGCAGTGAACTGGACGGTTATCAGCCCCAGCATTTT. Protein product: CASSELDGYQPQHF.

This sequence joins TRBV7-3 and TRBJ1-1; weak D call: TRBD1 (6 bases). CDR3 length: 17 residues. Germline-derived CDR1 and CDR2 are SGHTA and FQGTGA. Trimming took off 5 bases at V and 1 base at J, with 20 bases between the two ends. The CDR3 protein is CASSPSRGGRGNTEAFF. The CDR3 nucleotides read TGTGCCAGCAGCCCCTCTCGGGGGGGGCGCGGGAACACTGAAGCTTTCTTT.

The CDR3 region has the DNA TGTGCCAGCAGCTGGAGCGGGGGGACCCAAGAGACCCAGTACTTC. Its protein product is CASSWSGGTQETQYF. The chain combines TRBV5-6 with TRBJ2-5, with 9 bases identical to TRBD2. In germline, CDR1 is SGHDT, CDR2 YYEEEE. The trim removed 3 bases at V and 1 base at J, leaving 4 bases unmatched. The CDR3 consists of 15 residues. Supplemented by reference TRBV5-6 and TRBJ2-5, the full variable domain reads DAGVTQSPTHLIKTRGQQVTLRCSPKSGHDTVSWYQQALGQGPQFIFQYYEEEERQRGNFPDRFSGHQFPNYSSELNVNALLLGDSALYLCASSWSGGTQETQYFGPGTRLLVL.

The chain employs TRBV6-5 and TRBJ2-3; 12 nucleotides match TRBD1. This CDR3 has 15 amino acids. Losses at the gene ends were 4 bases for V and 5 bases for J; bases not matched to a gene: 4. Germline CDR1 MNHEY, CDR2 SVGAGI. The CDR3: CASSWGTGGIDTQYF. Here the CDR3 DNA reads TGTGCCAGCAGTTGGGGGACAGGGGGCATAGATACGCAGTATTTT.

This clonotype was seen only a few times. The rearrangement joins TRBV28 to TRBJ2-7, with 8 bases lining up with TRBD2. Trimming cost V 6 bases and J 4 bases; bases outside gene matches: 8. Germline CDR1 is MDHEN and CDR2 is SYDVKM. The CDR3 length is 14 residues. The CDR3 region has the DNA TGTGCCAGCAGCCCACGGGGGGGATCATACGAGCAGTACTTC. Its protein is CASSPRGGSYEQYF.